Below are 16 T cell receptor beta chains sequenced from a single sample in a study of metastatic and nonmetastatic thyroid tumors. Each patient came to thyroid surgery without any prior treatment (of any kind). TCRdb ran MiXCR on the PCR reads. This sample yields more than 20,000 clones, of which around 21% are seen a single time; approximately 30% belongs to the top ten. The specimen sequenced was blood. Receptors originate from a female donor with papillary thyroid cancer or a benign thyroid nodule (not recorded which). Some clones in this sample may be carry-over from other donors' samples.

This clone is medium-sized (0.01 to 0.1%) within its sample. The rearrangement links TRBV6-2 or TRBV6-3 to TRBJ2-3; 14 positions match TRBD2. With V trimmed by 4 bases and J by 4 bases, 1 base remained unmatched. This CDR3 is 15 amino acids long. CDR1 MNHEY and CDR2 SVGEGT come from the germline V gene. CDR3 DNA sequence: TGTGCCAGCAGTTGGGGACTAGCGGGAGCAGATACGCAGTATTTT. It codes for CASSWGLAGADTQYF.

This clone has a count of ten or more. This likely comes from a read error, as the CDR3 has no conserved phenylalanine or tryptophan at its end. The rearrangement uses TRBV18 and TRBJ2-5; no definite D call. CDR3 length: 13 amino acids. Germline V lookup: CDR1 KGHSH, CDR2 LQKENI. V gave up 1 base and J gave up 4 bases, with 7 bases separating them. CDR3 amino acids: CASSPLDTETQYL. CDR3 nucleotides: TGTGCCAGCTCACCACTCGACACAGAGACCCAGTACCTC.

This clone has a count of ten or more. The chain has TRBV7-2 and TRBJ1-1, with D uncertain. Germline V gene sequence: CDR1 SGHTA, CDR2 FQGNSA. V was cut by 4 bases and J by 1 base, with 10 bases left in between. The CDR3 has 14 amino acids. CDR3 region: CASSSPSRNTEAFF. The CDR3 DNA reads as TGTGCCAGCAGCTCCCCCTCAAGGAACACTGAAGCTTTCTTT.

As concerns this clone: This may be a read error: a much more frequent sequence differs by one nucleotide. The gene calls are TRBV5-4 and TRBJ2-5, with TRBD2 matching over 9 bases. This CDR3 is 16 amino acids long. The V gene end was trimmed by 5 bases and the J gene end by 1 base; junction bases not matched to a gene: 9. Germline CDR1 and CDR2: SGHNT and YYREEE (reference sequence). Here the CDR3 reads CASRLGGSGGQETQYF. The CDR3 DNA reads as TGTGCCAGCAGACTGGGGGGTAGCGGGGGCCAAGAGACCCAGTACTTC.

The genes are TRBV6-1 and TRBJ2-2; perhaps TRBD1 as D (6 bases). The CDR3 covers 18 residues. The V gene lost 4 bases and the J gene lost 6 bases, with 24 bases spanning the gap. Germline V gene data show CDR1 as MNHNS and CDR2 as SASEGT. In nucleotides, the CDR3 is TGTGCCAGCAGTGCTCCCTGGTCCGACAGGTGGCTGGCCGGGGAGCTGTTTTTT. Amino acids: CASSAPWSDRWLAGELFF.

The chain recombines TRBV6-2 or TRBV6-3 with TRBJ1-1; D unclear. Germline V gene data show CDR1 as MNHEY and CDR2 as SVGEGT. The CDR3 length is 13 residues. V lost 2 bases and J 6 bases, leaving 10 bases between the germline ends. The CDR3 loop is CASSYGSGPEAFF. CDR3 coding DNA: TGTGCCAGCAGTTACGGCTCAGGCCCTGAAGCTTTCTTT.

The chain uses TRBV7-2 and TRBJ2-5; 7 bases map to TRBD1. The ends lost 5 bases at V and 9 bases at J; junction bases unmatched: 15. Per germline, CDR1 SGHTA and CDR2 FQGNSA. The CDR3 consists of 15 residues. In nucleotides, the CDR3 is TGTGCCAGCAGCAGAGGGGACGGGACAGCGAGTTCCCAGTACTTC. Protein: CASSRGDGTASSQYF. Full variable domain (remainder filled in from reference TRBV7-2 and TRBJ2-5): GAGVSQSPSNKVTEKGKDVELRCDPISGHTALYWYRQSLGQGLEFLIYFQGNSAPDKSGLPSDRFSAERTGGSVSTLTIQRTQQEDSAVYLCASSRGDGTASSQYFGPGTRLLVL.

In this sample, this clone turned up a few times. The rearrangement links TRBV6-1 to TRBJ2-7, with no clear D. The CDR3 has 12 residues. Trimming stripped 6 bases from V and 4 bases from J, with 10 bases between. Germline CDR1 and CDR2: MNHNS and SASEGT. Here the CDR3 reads CASSVSRYEQYF. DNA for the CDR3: TGTGCCAGCAGCGTATCCCGTTACGAGCAGTACTTC.

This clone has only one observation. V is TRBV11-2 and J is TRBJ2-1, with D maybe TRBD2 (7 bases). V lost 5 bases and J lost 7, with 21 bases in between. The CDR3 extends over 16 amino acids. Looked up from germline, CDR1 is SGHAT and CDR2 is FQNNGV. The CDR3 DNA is TGTGCCAGCAGCCCAAGAGGGGGGGGGCGAGTGAATGAGCAGTTCTTC. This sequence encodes CASSPRGGGRVNEQFF. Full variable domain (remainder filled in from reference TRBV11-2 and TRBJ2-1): EAGVAQSPRYKIIEKRQSVAFWCNPISGHATLYWYQQILGQGPKLLIQFQNNGVVDDSQLPKDRFSAERLKGVDSTLKIQPAKLEDSAVYLCASSPRGGGRVNEQFFGPGTRLTVL.

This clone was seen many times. The CDR3 DNA sequence: TGTGCCAGCTCACCGAACCAAGAGACCCAGTACTTC. Translation: CASSPNQETQYF. The chain links TRBV18 to TRBJ2-5; no clear D gene. The CDR3 runs to 12 residues. Trimming removed 3 bases from V and 0 bases from J, with 2 bases in between. Per the germline V gene, CDR1 is KGHSH and CDR2 is LQKENI.

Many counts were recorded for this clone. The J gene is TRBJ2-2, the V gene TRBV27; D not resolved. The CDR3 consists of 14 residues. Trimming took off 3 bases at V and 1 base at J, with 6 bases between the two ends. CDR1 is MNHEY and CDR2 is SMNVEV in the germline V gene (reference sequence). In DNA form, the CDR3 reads TGTGCCAGCAGTTTCCGGCTGAACACCGGGGAGCTGTTTTTT. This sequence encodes CASSFRLNTGELFF.

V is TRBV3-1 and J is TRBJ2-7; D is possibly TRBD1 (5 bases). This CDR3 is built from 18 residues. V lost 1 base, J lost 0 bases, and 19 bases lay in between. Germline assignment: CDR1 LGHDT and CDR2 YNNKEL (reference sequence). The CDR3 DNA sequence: TGTGCCAGCAGCCAAGTTCCGACGACAGCTATTAGCTCCTACGAGCAGTACTTC. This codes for CASSQVPTTAISSYEQYF.

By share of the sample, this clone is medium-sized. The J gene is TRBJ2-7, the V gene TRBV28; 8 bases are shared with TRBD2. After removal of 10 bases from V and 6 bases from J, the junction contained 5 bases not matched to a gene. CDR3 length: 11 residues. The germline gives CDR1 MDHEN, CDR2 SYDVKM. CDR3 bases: TGTGCCACCCGGGAGGGACTCGAGCAGTACTTC. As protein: CATREGLEQYF.

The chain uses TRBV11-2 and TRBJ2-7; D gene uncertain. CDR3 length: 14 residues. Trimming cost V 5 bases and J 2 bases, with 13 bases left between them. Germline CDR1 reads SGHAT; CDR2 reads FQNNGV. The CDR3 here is CASSLSHGAYEQYF. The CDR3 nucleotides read TGTGCCAGCAGCCTATCCCATGGGGCCTACGAGCAGTACTTC.

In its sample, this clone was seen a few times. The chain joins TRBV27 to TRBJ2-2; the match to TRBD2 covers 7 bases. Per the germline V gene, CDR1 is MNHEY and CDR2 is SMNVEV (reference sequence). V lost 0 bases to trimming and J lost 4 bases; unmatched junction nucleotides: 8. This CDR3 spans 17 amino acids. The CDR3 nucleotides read TGTGCCAGCAGTTTATCGTCAAGCGGGGTGGGCACCGGGGAGCTGTTTTTT. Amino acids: CASSLSSSGVGTGELFF.

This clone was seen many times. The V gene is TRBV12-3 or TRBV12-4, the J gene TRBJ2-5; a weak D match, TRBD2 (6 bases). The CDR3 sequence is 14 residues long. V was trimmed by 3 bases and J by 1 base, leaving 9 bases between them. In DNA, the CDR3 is TGTGCCAGCAGTTTGGGGGGACTCCAAGAGACCCAGTACTTC. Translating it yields CASSLGGLQETQYF.